The next 32 T cell receptor beta chains were all read from a single sample in a study of Graves' ophthalmopathy and Graves' hyperthyroidism. RNA transcripts served as template for amplifying TCR beta CDR3 sequences. The first round was an RT-PCR with HTBI primers, and the second round was a multiplex PCR. One entry per CDR3 protein results from TCRdb running MiXCR on the multiplex PCR reads. The table includes under 350,000 distinct CDR3 sequences, 15% to 20% detected once. Sequencing used peripheral blood. The receptors come from an adult man with Graves' ophthalmopathy.

This clonotype was picked up many times. CDR3 in amino acids: CASSLTGTGGTYEQYF. For the CDR3, the DNA is TGTGCCAGCAGCTTAACCGGGACAGGGGGTACCTACGAGCAGTACTTC. The chain uses TRBV13 and TRBJ2-7; TRBD1 matches at 11 bases. The V segment lost 2 bases and the J segment 2 bases; nucleotides outside the gene matches: 5. The germline gives CDR1 PRHDT, CDR2 FYEKMQ (reference sequence). This CDR3 comprises 16 residues.

This clonotype was picked up many times. The chain couples TRBV11-2 to TRBJ2-5; 14 bases match TRBD2. This CDR3 region has 17 residues. Unmatched junction bases numbered 10, after V lost 5 bases and J lost 5 bases. Germline V lookup: CDR1 SGHAT, CDR2 FQNNGV. The CDR3 spells CASSPPGLAGVMETQYF. For the CDR3, the DNA is TGTGCCAGCAGCCCACCGGGACTAGCGGGAGTTATGGAGACCCAGTACTTC.

The chain joins TRBV6-4 to TRBJ2-3, with 14 bases lining up with TRBD2. Germline V gene lookup returns CDR1 MRHNA and CDR2 SNTAGT. This CDR3 is 18 amino acids long. Trimming took 6 bases from V and 0 from J; bases not matched to a gene: 8. The CDR3 DNA reads as TGTGCCAGCAGCCCCAGACTAGCGGGAGGGCCTAGCACAGATACGCAGTATTTT. The encoded protein is CASSPRLAGGPSTDTQYF.

This clonotype has at least ten counts. The chain combines TRBV2 with TRBJ2-7; 14 bases are a match to TRBD2. Germline lookup yields CDR1 SNHLY and CDR2 FYNNEI. The CDR3 runs 17 residues. Unmatched junction bases numbered 7, after V lost 5 bases and J lost 1 base. Written as DNA, the CDR3 is TGTGCCAGCAGTCCGGGACTAGCGGGAGATCCTTCCTACGAGCAGTACTTC. It yields the protein CASSPGLAGDPSYEQYF.

This clonotype has ten or more counts. This chain joins TRBV13 and TRBJ1-5, with D hard to call. CDR3 length: 12 residues. Germline V gives CDR1 PRHDT, CDR2 FYEKMQ (reference sequence). V was pared by 5 bases and J by 4 bases, with 6 bases between. This CDR3 is CASSAGNQPQHF. The CDR3 region has the DNA TGTGCCAGCAGCGCCGGGAATCAGCCCCAGCATTTT.

This clonotype was seen ten or more times. The chain combines TRBV7-9 with TRBJ1-1; no clear D. V shed 1 base and J shed 5 bases, with 11 bases lying between them. CDR1 SEHNR and CDR2 FQNEAQ come from the germline V gene (reference sequence). The CDR3 is 14 residues long. DNA for the CDR3: TGTGCCAGCAGCTTAGAGGCGGGCTTAACTGAAGCTTTCTTT. Residues: CASSLEAGLTEAFF.

This clonotype was observed a few times. The gene calls are TRBV30 and TRBJ2-7; D call uncertain. Matching the DNA end better, TRBJ2-1 makes the J call doubtful. Germline V gene sequence: CDR1 GTSNPN, CDR2 SVGIG (reference sequence). The CDR3 is made up of 12 amino acids. The CDR3 DNA reads as TGTGCCTGGATTTTGGGTCGGAGCGAGCAGTTCTTC. Protein product: CAWILGRSEQFF.

V and J are TRBV6-1 and TRBJ1-5, with a tentative D call TRBD1 (5 bases). The germline gives CDR1 MNHNS, CDR2 SASEGT. This CDR3 is 14 amino acids long. The V end lost 7 bases, the J end lost 4 bases, and 14 bases lay between the germline ends. The CDR3 region has the DNA TGTGCCAGCACCGCCAGGGAGGGGAATCAGCCCCAGCATTTT. It translates to CASTAREGNQPQHF.

This clonotype was seen repeatedly, ten times or more. The chain is built from TRBV7-2 and TRBJ2-7, with 9 bases fitting TRBD2. The CDR3 has 15 amino acids. Germline lookup yields CDR1 SGHTA and CDR2 FQGNSA. Trimming took 0 bases from V and 6 from J; bases not matched to a gene: 6. The CDR3 is CASSLASGGMGEQYF. The CDR3 DNA follows: TGTGCCAGCAGCTTAGCTAGCGGGGGCATGGGCGAGCAGTACTTC.

This clonotype was detected many times. This chain connects TRBV4-1 to TRBJ1-1; a weak D match, TRBD1 (5 bases). CDR1 MGHRA and CDR2 YSYEKL come from the germline V gene. The CDR3 sequence is 14 residues long. V lost 3 bases, J lost 5 bases, and 13 bases lay in between. The CDR3 DNA sequence: TGCGCCAGCAGCCACCCAGGGCGAGGGACTGAAGCTTTCTTT. It translates to CASSHPGRGTEAFF.

This clonotype was observed many times. The chain combines TRBV14 with TRBJ2-7; D gene unclear. V was shortened by 6 bases and J by 2 bases, with 20 bases between the two germline ends. Germline loops: CDR1 SGHDN, CDR2 FVKESK. The CDR3 consists of 16 residues. The CDR3 nucleotides are TGTGCCAGCAGACCCCACAATTACACGCGTCCCTACGAGCAGTACTTC. Its translation is CASRPHNYTRPYEQYF.

This clonotype was recorded at least ten times. CDR3 sequence reads: CATSDLFRGSGDTQYF. The CDR3 bases are TGTGCCACCAGTGATTTATTCCGCGGGAGTGGTGATACGCAGTATTTT. This chain links TRBV24-1 with TRBJ2-3; TRBD2 matches at 7 bases. The CDR3 covers 16 residues. The germline V gene has CDR1 KGHDR and CDR2 SFDVKD. The J segment lost 6 bases and the V segment lost 1 base, leaving 9 bases of the junction unmatched.

This clonotype was recorded at least ten times. The chain has TRBV5-1 and TRBJ1-1, with TRBD1 matching over 7 bases. The CDR3 sequence is 16 residues long. Germline V gives CDR1 SGHRS, CDR2 YFSETQ. J was trimmed by 1 base and V by 4 bases; bases with no gene match: 10. In DNA, the CDR3 is TGCGCCAGCAGCCCGGGACAGCCCAGGCGGAACACTGAAGCTTTCTTT. Translation gives CASSPGQPRRNTEAFF.

This clonotype was detected ten times or more. The genes are TRBV12-3 or TRBV12-4 and TRBJ2-7; no reliable D call. CDR3 size: 11 residues. V shed 3 bases and J shed 4 bases, with 4 bases lying between them. In DNA form, the CDR3 reads TGTGCCAGCAGTTTTAAGTACGAGCAGTACTTC. This translates into CASSFKYEQYF.

There are many counts of this clonotype. The junction departs from germline at one end; a sequencing error may be responsible. This rearrangement joins TRBV28 to TRBJ2-7; 7 bases line up with TRBD1. This CDR3 is built from 15 residues. Germline V gene sequence: CDR1 MDHEN, CDR2 SYDVKM. The DNA for the CDR3 is TGTGCCAGCAGTCTATGGCAGGGGGTCTCCTACGAGCAGTACTTC. Its translation is CASSLWQGVSYEQYF.

This clonotype was found many times. The chain recombines TRBV24-1 with TRBJ2-5, with D perhaps TRBD1 or TRBD2 (5 bases each). Trimming removed 3 bases from V and 5 bases from J, with 21 bases in between. The length of the CDR3 is 17 residues. Germline V gene lookup returns CDR1 KGHDR and CDR2 SFDVKD. CDR3 in amino acids: CATSDQAPDRDGETQYF. As DNA, the CDR3 is TGTGCCACCAGTGATCAGGCCCCGGACCGGGACGGGGAGACCCAGTACTTC.

Details on this clonotype: This could be a read error, since a much larger clone is one nucleotide away. This CDR3 is missing its conserved last phenylalanine or tryptophan, likely due to a read error. The gene calls are TRBV20-1 and TRBJ1-5; D might be TRBD1 (6 bases). The CDR3 totals 15 residues. CDR1 and CDR2 (germline): DFQATT, SNEGSKA (reference sequence). The V and J ends lost 5 bases and 0 bases respectively, with 14 bases between them. As DNA, the CDR3 is TGCAGTGCTTCAAGGGGGGGACGTAGCAATCAGCCCCAGCATCTT. This codes for CSASRGGRSNQPQHL.

This clonotype was detected many times. This rearrangement joins TRBV20-1 to TRBJ1-1; the D gene is possibly TRBD1 (6 bases). The length of the CDR3 is 15 residues. The germline V gene has CDR1 DFQATT and CDR2 SNEGSKA (reference sequence). The V end was cut by 6 bases, the J end by 3 bases, with 20 bases between. The CDR3 sequence is CSADRDTTSDTEAFF. The CDR3 DNA follows: TGCAGTGCGGACCGGGACACCACGAGTGACACTGAAGCTTTCTTT.

This clonotype was recorded many times. V is TRBV10-3 and J is TRBJ1-5; perhaps TRBD1 as D (5 bases). V dropped 11 bases and J dropped 2 bases, with 13 bases sitting between them. The CDR3 covers 13 residues. CDR1 and CDR2 from the germline V gene are ENHRY and SYGVKD. In nucleotides, the CDR3 is TGTGCCTCCCACTTGGGGGGCAATCAGCCCCAGCATTTT. Translation: CASHLGGNQPQHF.

This clonotype was seen ten or more times. The rearrangement links TRBV4-1 to TRBJ1-3; no definite D call. V was shortened by 3 bases and J by 4 bases, with 10 bases between the two germline ends. The CDR3 spans 14 residues. The germline gives CDR1 MGHRA, CDR2 YSYEKL. Here the CDR3 DNA reads TGCGCCAGCAGCCAGGGCTCGTCCGGAAACACCATATATTTT. Its protein product is CASSQGSSGNTIYF.

In its sample, this clonotype was seen many times. The rearrangement links TRBV28 to TRBJ1-5; D call uncertain. V gave up 4 bases and J gave up 5 bases, with 12 bases separating them. This CDR3 comprises 14 residues. Germline V gene sequence: CDR1 MDHEN, CDR2 SYDVKM. The CDR3 protein is CASSWLSQYQPQHF. The CDR3 DNA reads as TGTGCCAGCAGTTGGTTAAGCCAATATCAGCCCCAGCATTTT.

Ten or more counts support this clonotype. The chain recombines TRBV5-1 with TRBJ1-2, with D unclear. V was shortened by 3 bases and J by 8 bases, with 17 bases between the two germline ends. The CDR3 consists of 14 residues. Looked up from germline, CDR1 is SGHRS and CDR2 is YFSETQ. Written as DNA, the CDR3 is TGCGCCAGCAGCTCGACCGGGAGCCCCGAAGGCTACACCTTC. It specifies CASSSTGSPEGYTF. Filled out from reference TRBV5-1 and TRBJ1-2, the complete variable domain reads KAGVTQTPRYLIKTRGQQVTLSCSPISGHRSVSWYQQTPGQGLQFLFEYFSETQRNKGNFPGRFSGRQFSNSRSEMNVSTLELGDSALYLCASSSTGSPEGYTFGSGTRLTVV.

The sample holds a few counts of this clonotype. This chain joins TRBV6-1 and TRBJ2-2; a possible D gene is TRBD2 (5 bases). The V end lost 6 bases, the J end lost 4 bases, and 18 bases lay between the germline ends. Germline lookup yields CDR1 MNHNS and CDR2 SASEGT. The CDR3 has 16 residues. CDR3 nucleotides: TGTGCCAGCAGAGATGGACTTTCCCGGGGCACCGGGGAGCTGTTTTTT. Protein sequence: CASRDGLSRGTGELFF.

This chain joins TRBV15 and TRBJ1-6; tentatively, D is TRBD1 (5 bases). The CDR3 is 15 residues long. Trimming took off 3 bases at V and 1 base at J, with 7 bases between the two ends. The V gene's germline CDR1 is LNHNV and CDR2 YYDKDF (reference sequence). CDR3 protein: CATSSGGSYNSPLHF. CDR3 DNA sequence: TGTGCCACCAGCAGTGGGGGTTCCTATAATTCACCCCTCCACTTT.

This clonotype was picked up many times. The chain uses TRBV19 and TRBJ2-7; no definite D call. The CDR3 loop spans 14 amino acids. CDR1 is LNHDA and CDR2 is SQIVND in the germline V gene (reference sequence). Trimming stripped 3 bases from V and 2 bases from J, with 11 bases between. The CDR3 coding sequence is TGTGCCAGTAGTATGGGTGCCGACCCCTACGAGCAGTACTTC. It is translated as CASSMGADPYEQYF.

This clonotype was found many times. The J gene is TRBJ2-7, the V gene TRBV20-1; a weak D match, TRBD1 (6 bases). V lost 3 bases and J lost 0, with 12 bases in between. CDR1 is DFQATT and CDR2 is SNEGSKA in the germline V gene (reference sequence). The CDR3 totals 14 residues. In DNA form, the CDR3 reads TGCAGTGCTAGTCCGTGGGGGCCCTCCTACGAGCAGTACTTC. It codes for CSASPWGPSYEQYF.

The sample holds many counts of this clonotype. The rearrangement uses TRBV2 and TRBJ2-7; no clear D. Germline CDR1 is SNHLY and CDR2 is FYNNEI. Between the trimmed V and J ends, which lost 2 bases and 6 bases, there was a span of 11 bases. The CDR3 runs 13 residues. The CDR3 coding sequence is TGTGCCAGCAGTGAACGCACAGTCGGCGAGCAGTACTTC. Translating gives CASSERTVGEQYF.

This clonotype was detected ten times or more. The rearrangement links TRBV11-2 to TRBJ1-2; TRBD1 matches 9 bases. The CDR3 has 16 residues. Trimming at V came to 1 base and at J to 7 bases, leaving 10 bases not matched to a gene. Germline V CDR1 and CDR2: SGHAT, FQNNGV. The CDR3 loop is CASSLGIGTGFSGYTF. CDR3 nucleotide sequence: TGTGCCAGCAGCTTAGGGATAGGGACAGGGTTCTCTGGCTACACCTTC.

The sample holds many counts of this clonotype. The chain combines TRBV28 with TRBJ2-7; no clear D. Germline assignment: CDR1 MDHEN and CDR2 SYDVKM. The germline V and J ends were trimmed by 3 bases and 2 bases, with 14 bases remaining between them. This CDR3 has 15 amino acids. CDR3 residues: CASSFSPVGTYEQYF. The CDR3 DNA is TGTGCCAGCAGTTTTTCTCCCGTAGGGACCTACGAGCAGTACTTC.

This clonotype came up many times. The rearrangement links TRBV13 to TRBJ1-5; TRBD1 is a possible D gene (5 bases). V shed 5 bases and J shed 2 bases, with 13 bases lying between them. CDR1 PRHDT and CDR2 FYEKMQ come from the germline V gene (reference sequence). The CDR3 is 15 amino acids. The CDR3 nucleotides are TGTGCCAGCAGCCGAAGGGGCGAGGGCAATCAGCCCCAGCATTTT. This codes for CASSRRGEGNQPQHF.

V gene TRBV24-1 combines with J gene TRBJ1-1, with D uncertain. The CDR3 is made up of 9 amino acids. The V end was cut by 8 bases, the J end by 3 bases, with 0 bases between. In germline, CDR1 is KGHDR, CDR2 SFDVKD. CDR3 sequence: CATNTEAFF. Written as DNA, the CDR3 is TGTGCCACCAACACTGAAGCTTTCTTT.

This chain connects TRBV7-2 to TRBJ2-7; D might be TRBD2 (7 bases). Germline CDR1 is SGHTA and CDR2 is FQGNSA. There are 14 residues in the CDR3. Trimming shortened V by 5 bases and J by 5 bases, and 16 bases separated the two germline ends. The CDR3 bases are TGTGCCAGCAGCATTGGTGGGGGGGCAAACGAGCAGTACTTC. Residues: CASSIGGGANEQYF.